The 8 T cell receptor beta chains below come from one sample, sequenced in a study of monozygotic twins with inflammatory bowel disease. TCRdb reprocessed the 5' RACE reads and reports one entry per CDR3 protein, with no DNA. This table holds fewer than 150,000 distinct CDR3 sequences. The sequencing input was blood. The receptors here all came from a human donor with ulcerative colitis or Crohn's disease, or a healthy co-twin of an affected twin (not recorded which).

CDR3 in amino acids: CASRLSLSPNTEAFF. J is TRBJ1-1 and V is TRBV18. CDR3 size: 15 residues. Germline values: CDR1 KGHSH, CDR2 LQKENI.

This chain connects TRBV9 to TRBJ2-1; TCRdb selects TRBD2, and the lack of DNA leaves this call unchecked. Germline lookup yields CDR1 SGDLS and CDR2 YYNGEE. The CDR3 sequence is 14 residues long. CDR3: CASSAGDSPGEQFF.

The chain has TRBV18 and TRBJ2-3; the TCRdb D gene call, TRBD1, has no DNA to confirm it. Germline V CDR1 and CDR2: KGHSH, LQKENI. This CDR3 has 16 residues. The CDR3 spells CASSTSPGPSTDTQYF.

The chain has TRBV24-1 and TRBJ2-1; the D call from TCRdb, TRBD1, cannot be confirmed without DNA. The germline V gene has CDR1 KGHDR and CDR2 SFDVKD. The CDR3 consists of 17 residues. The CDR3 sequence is CATSDPTGQGAYNEQFF.

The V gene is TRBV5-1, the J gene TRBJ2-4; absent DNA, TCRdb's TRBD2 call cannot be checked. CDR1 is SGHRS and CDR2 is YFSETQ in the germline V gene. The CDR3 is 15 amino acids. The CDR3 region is CASSSRGGGSNIQYF.

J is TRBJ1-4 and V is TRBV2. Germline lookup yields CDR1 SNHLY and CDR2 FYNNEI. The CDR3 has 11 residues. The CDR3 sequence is CARGGGEKLFF.

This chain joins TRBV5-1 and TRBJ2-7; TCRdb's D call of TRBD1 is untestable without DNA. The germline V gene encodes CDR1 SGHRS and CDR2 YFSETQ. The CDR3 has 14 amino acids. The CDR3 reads CASSAPDRSGEQYF.

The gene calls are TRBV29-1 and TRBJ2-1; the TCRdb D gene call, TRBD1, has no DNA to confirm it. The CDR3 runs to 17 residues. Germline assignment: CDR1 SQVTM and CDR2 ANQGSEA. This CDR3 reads CSVEGRWGPTSYNEQFF.